This passage covers 25 T cell receptor beta chains from one sample sequenced in a study of T cell responses to AZD1222 COVID-19 vaccine. Profiling relied on immunoSEQ multiplex PCR, and the TCRdb table lists in-frame clones only, not all of them. Among nearly 95,000 clones listed, around 90% were seen once. Sequences were derived from peripheral blood, sampled on day 0 of AZD1222 vaccination. The receptors come from an adult in good health.

In the case of this clone: Germline is not matched at one junction end, which may reflect a read error. This chain connects TRBV6-2 or TRBV6-3 to TRBJ1-2; 8 nucleotides line up with TRBD1. The CDR3 length is 13 residues. Germline V gene lookup returns CDR1 MNHEY and CDR2 SVGEGT. The CDR3 spells CASSYADRVGSAF. CDR3 in DNA: TGTGCCAGCAGTTACGCGGACAGGGTAGGGTCAGCCTTC.

This sequence joins TRBV6-2 or TRBV6-3 and TRBJ1-6, with 7 bases matching TRBD1. This CDR3 has 16 residues. V was clipped by 4 bases and J by 5 bases; unmatched bases: 8. Germline CDR1 MNHEY, CDR2 SVGEGT. CDR3 sequence reads: CASSFRDSLHNSPLHF. The CDR3 DNA reads TGTGCCAGCAGTTTCCGGGACAGCCTGCATAATTCACCCCTCCACTTT.

The genes are TRBV9 and TRBJ1-4, with TRBD1 identical over 11 bases. CDR1 SGDLS and CDR2 YYNGEE come from the germline V gene. The CDR3 length is 17 residues. Trimming removed 4 bases from V and 7 bases from J; junction bases left unmatched: 12. CDR3 coding DNA: TGTGCCAGCAGCCCATATCAGACCGGGACAGGGGGTGAAAAACTGTTTTTT. Translated: CASSPYQTGTGGEKLFF. Complete variable domain (other parts from reference TRBV9 and TRBJ1-4): DSGVTQTPKHLITATGQRVTLRCSPRSGDLSVYWYQQSLDQGLQFLIQYYNGEERAKGNILERFSAQQFPDLHSELNLSSLELGDSALYFCASSPYQTGTGGEKLFFGSGTQLSVL.

This CDR3 is CASSLGGWNEQFF. The CDR3 region has the DNA TGTGCCAGCAGCTTAGGGGGGTGGAATGAGCAGTTCTTC. The rearrangement links TRBV7-3 to TRBJ2-1, with D possibly matching TRBD2 (6 bases). Looked up from germline, CDR1 is SGHTA and CDR2 is FQGTGA. This CDR3 has 13 residues. The ends were cut back, 2 bases at V and 7 bases at J, with 9 bases in the middle.

The chain recombines TRBV6-5 with TRBJ1-6; the D gene is possibly TRBD1 (6 bases). From germline, CDR1 is MNHEY and CDR2 SVGAGI. The CDR3 has 15 residues. With 0 bases removed from V and 7 bases from J, the gap between germline ends came to 10 bases. CDR3 sequence reads: CASSYSGQLNSPLHF. The CDR3 DNA reads TGTGCCAGCAGTTACTCCGGACAGCTAAATTCACCCCTCCACTTT.

The chain combines TRBV11-2 with TRBJ2-7; possibly TRBD2 for D (6 bases). CDR1 is SGHAT and CDR2 is FQNNGV in the germline V gene. This CDR3 has 15 amino acids. With 1 base removed from V and 1 base from J, the gap between germline ends came to 11 bases. This CDR3 is CASSLAPGLSYEQYF. CDR3 DNA: TGTGCCAGCAGCTTAGCCCCGGGACTTTCCTACGAGCAGTACTTC.

J is TRBJ1-2 and V is TRBV15; possible D gene TRBD1, 5 bases. Germline lookup yields CDR1 LNHNV and CDR2 YYDKDF (reference sequence). The CDR3 is 15 residues long. Trimming shortened V by 3 bases and J by 5 bases, and 16 bases separated the two germline ends. The CDR3 DNA follows: TGTGCCACCAGCAGCTCCTCGGGGGAGAAGTATGGCTACACCTTC. Its protein is CATSSSSGEKYGYTF.

The chain carries TRBV30 and TRBJ1-6; D might be TRBD1 (6 bases). Germline V lookup: CDR1 GTSNPN, CDR2 SVGIG (reference sequence). The CDR3 contains 12 residues. V dropped 4 bases and J dropped 10 bases, with 11 bases sitting between them. CDR3 loop: CAWTIGGSPLHF. The CDR3 region has the DNA TGTGCCTGGACTATAGGGGGATCACCCCTCCACTTT.

V is TRBV9 and J is TRBJ2-7; D is possibly TRBD1 (6 bases). V lost 1 base and J 4 bases, leaving 12 bases between the germline ends. Looked up from germline, CDR1 is SGDLS and CDR2 is YYNGEE. This CDR3 has 14 amino acids. CDR3 residues: CASSVQGSPYEQYF. The CDR3 DNA sequence: TGTGCCAGCAGCGTACAGGGGAGTCCTTACGAGCAGTACTTC.

This clone appeared once. The chain recombines TRBV19 with TRBJ1-2; 10 nucleotides agree with TRBD1. The CDR3 is 15 residues long. J was trimmed by 3 bases and V by 7 bases; bases with no gene match: 8. Germline assignment: CDR1 LNHDA and CDR2 SQIVND (reference sequence). CDR3 sequence: CASTSGTGDHYGYTF. CDR3 bases: TGTGCCAGTACCTCCGGGACAGGGGATCACTATGGCTACACCTTC.

The chain is built from TRBV20-1 and TRBJ1-6; 11 nucleotides match TRBD1. Unmatched junction bases numbered 10, after V lost 3 bases and J lost 6 bases. The CDR3 is 17 residues long. Looked up from germline, CDR1 is DFQATT and CDR2 is SNEGSKA (reference sequence). The CDR3 coding sequence is TGCAGTGCTAGTGGGAGGACAGGGGGCTTCGTTAATTCACCCCTCCACTTT. Translated, it gives CSASGRTGGFVNSPLHF.

The chain employs TRBV16 and TRBJ2-1, with D perhaps TRBD2 (6 bases). Germline loops: CDR1 KGHSY, CDR2 FQNENV. Trimming removed 2 bases from V and 6 bases from J, with 20 bases in between. This CDR3 contains 17 residues. This chain's CDR3 is CASSQPGEGSGGNEQFF. The CDR3 DNA is TGTGCCAGCAGCCAACCCGGCGAGGGTTCCGGGGGCAATGAGCAGTTCTTC.

The V gene is TRBV2, the J gene TRBJ1-5; 7 nucleotides align to TRBD1. V trimming: 11 bases; J trimming: 3 bases; junction bases outside the gene matches: 7. The CDR3 contains 13 residues. Germline CDR1 reads SNHLY; CDR2 reads FYNNEI. CDR3 protein: CAGQGGFNQPQHF. The CDR3 DNA follows: TGTGCCGGCCAGGGGGGCTTCAATCAGCCCCAGCATTTT.

The chain carries TRBV7-3 and TRBJ1-6; no definite D call. Trimming took off 8 bases at V and 1 base at J, with 12 bases between the two ends. The CDR3 has 15 amino acids. Germline V gene sequence: CDR1 SGHTA, CDR2 FQGTGA. Here the CDR3 DNA reads TGTGCCAGCGGCGGGCAGAGGTCCTATAATTCACCCCTCCACTTT. This translates into CASGGQRSYNSPLHF.

The chain recombines TRBV12-3 or TRBV12-4 with TRBJ1-5; no definite D call. The CDR3 extends over 12 amino acids. The V and J ends lost 5 bases and 6 bases respectively, with 8 bases between them. The CDR3 region is CASSPNLQPQHF. DNA for the CDR3: TGTGCCAGCAGTCCCAACCTTCAGCCCCAGCATTTT.

V and J are TRBV11-2 and TRBJ2-5, with D uncertain. The CDR3 is 15 amino acids. V was shortened by 4 bases and J by 3 bases, with 15 bases between the two germline ends. Looked up from germline, CDR1 is SGHAT and CDR2 is FQNNGV. The CDR3 DNA reads as TGTGCCAGCAGCTCAAGGGTTGGGCTGGAAGAGACCCAGTACTTC. Translation: CASSSRVGLEETQYF. Full variable domain (missing parts from reference TRBV11-2 and TRBJ2-5): EAGVAQSPRYKIIEKRQSVAFWCNPISGHATLYWYQQILGQGPKLLIQFQNNGVVDDSQLPKDRFSAERLKGVDSTLKIQPAKLEDSAVYLCASSSRVGLEETQYFGPGTRLLVL.

This CDR3 is CASSLGRYSNQPQHF. The DNA of the CDR3 is TGTGCCAGCAGCCTTGGACGTTATAGCAATCAGCCCCAGCATTTT. The J gene is TRBJ1-5, the V gene TRBV6-2 or TRBV6-3; D is unresolved. V shed 6 bases and J shed 0 bases, with 12 bases lying between them. CDR1 is MNHEY, CDR2 SVGEGT, per germline. This CDR3 has 15 residues.

The chain carries TRBV19 and TRBJ2-7; 8 positions agree with TRBD1. Losses at the gene ends were 7 bases for V and 5 bases for J; bases not matched to a gene: 7. The germline gives CDR1 LNHDA, CDR2 SQIVND (reference sequence). There are 13 residues in the CDR3. CDR3 sequence (DNA): TGTGCCAGTATGACCGGGACAGGCCACGAGCAGTACTTC. Translating it yields CASMTGTGHEQYF. The complete variable domain, with remaining parts taken from reference TRBV19 and TRBJ2-7, reads DGGITQSPKYLFRKEGQNVTLSCEQNLNHDAMYWYRQDPGQGLRLIYYSQIVNDFQKGDIAEGYSVSREKKESFPLTVTSAQKNPTAFYLCASMTGTGHEQYFGPGTRLTVT.

CDR3 region: CASSPGQYNAAKWTEAFF. DNA for the CDR3: TGTGCCAGCAGCCCCGGACAGTATAACGCAGCTAAATGGACTGAAGCTTTCTTT. The chain links TRBV25-1 to TRBJ1-1, with D possibly TRBD1 on 6 matching bases. V lost 6 bases to trimming and J lost 5 bases, with 28 bases between them. The CDR3 sequence is 18 residues long. In germline, CDR1 is MGHDK, CDR2 SYGVNS.

In regard to this clone: This same CDR3 is encoded by further DNA sequences in the sample. This chain connects TRBV5-1 to TRBJ1-1; TRBD1 matches 7 bases. The germline gives CDR1 SGHRS, CDR2 YFSETQ. J lost 0 bases, V lost 4 bases, and 3 bases had no gene match. The CDR3 has 14 residues. The CDR3, as DNA: TGCGCCAGCAGCCTCGACAGGGTGAACACTGAAGCTTTCTTT. This codes for CASSLDRVNTEAFF.

The J gene is TRBJ2-3, the V gene TRBV5-6; D is uncertain. Per the germline V gene, CDR1 is SGHDT and CDR2 is YYEEEE. Trimming removed 6 bases from V and 1 base from J, with 6 bases in between. The CDR3 is made up of 12 amino acids. The CDR3 DNA is TGTGCCAGCACCCTGGGCACAGATACGCAGTATTTT. Its translation is CASTLGTDTQYF.

The genes are TRBV6-1 and TRBJ1-5, with no clear D. CDR1 is MNHNS and CDR2 is SASEGT in the germline V gene. Trimming shortened V by 1 base and J by 7 bases, and 14 bases separated the two germline ends. The CDR3 consists of 15 residues. DNA of the CDR3: TGTGCCAGCAGTGAAGGTCCGGGCCTGGGGCAGCCCCAGCATTTT. It yields the protein CASSEGPGLGQPQHF.

The chain links TRBV7-9 to TRBJ1-1; D remains unclear. CDR3 size: 15 residues. V lost 5 bases and J lost 5, with 18 bases in between. From germline, CDR1 is SEHNR and CDR2 FQNEAQ (reference sequence). CDR3 nucleotides: TGTGCCAGCAGCACCCATGGGAGGTTTGGGACTGAAGCTTTCTTT. Translated, it gives CASSTHGRFGTEAFF.

The chain links TRBV14 to TRBJ2-3; 7 bases map to TRBD1. The V and J ends lost 4 bases and 1 base, in that order; junction bases with no gene match: 11. The CDR3 length is 17 residues. Germline assignment: CDR1 SGHDN and CDR2 FVKESK. CDR3: CASSRSGQARGTDTQYF. The CDR3 nucleotides read TGTGCCAGCAGCCGATCCGGACAGGCTAGGGGCACAGATACGCAGTATTTT. The variable domain in full, with the rest retrieved from reference TRBV14 and TRBJ2-3, is EAGVTQFPSHSVIEKGQTVTLRCDPISGHDNLYWYRRVMGKEIKFLLHFVKESKQDESGMPNNRFLAERTGGTYSTLKVQPAELEDSGVYFCASSRSGQARGTDTQYFGPGTRLTVL.

The V and J genes are TRBV6-2 or TRBV6-3 and TRBJ1-1; D not certain. CDR1 is MNHEY and CDR2 is SVGEGT in the germline V gene. CDR3 length: 14 residues. V lost 7 bases and J 5 bases, leaving 17 bases between the germline ends. Here the CDR3 reads CASTPFSIGTEAFF. The DNA for the CDR3 is TGTGCCAGCACCCCTTTCTCAATCGGAACTGAAGCTTTCTTT.